Listed below are T cell receptor beta chains from one sample, sequenced in a study of T-cell reconstitution after alpha-beta-depleted transplantation in children. TCRdb re-called the PCR reads through MiXCR, storing one row per CDR3 protein. In the table there are fewer than 500,000 distinct CDR3 sequences, around two fifths of which are singletons. Sequenced material: PBMCs, taken before TCRalphabeta/CD19-depleted stem cell transplant. The receptors derive from a girl aged 2 to 9 with aplastic anemia, due to receive a stem cell transplant. Both conserved end residues are part of each CDR3. Fields, in order: CDR3 length, D gene, J gene, V gene, clone size, CDR3 DNA, CDR3 protein. A D gene is named only where the DNA matches it firmly. Size values are once, few and many counts, or a class for expanded clones, and some rows have none.

cdr3_length: 11
d_call: -
j_call: TRBJ1-1
v_call: TRBV30
clone_size: few
cdr3_nt: TGTGCCTTACGGACAGTTACTGAAGCTTTCTTT
cdr3_aa: CALRTVTEAFF

cdr3_length: 16
d_call: TRBD2
j_call: TRBJ2-2
v_call: TRBV29-1
clone_size: -
cdr3_nt: TGCAGCGTCAAAAAGCGGGAGGGATTGAACACCGGGGAGCTGTTTTTT
cdr3_aa: CSVKKREGLNTGELFF

cdr3_length: 17
d_call: -
j_call: TRBJ2-5
v_call: TRBV6-1
clone_size: few
cdr3_nt: TGTGCCAGCAGTCAGACAACCGGGACACGTCTACGGGAGACCCAGTACTTC
cdr3_aa: CASSQTTGTRLRETQYF

cdr3_length: 15
d_call: TRBD1
j_call: TRBJ2-1
v_call: TRBV27
clone_size: -
cdr3_nt: TGTGCCAGCAACCCTGACAGGGTGGGGTACAATGAGCAGTTCTTC
cdr3_aa: CASNPDRVGYNEQFF

cdr3_length: 14
d_call: -
j_call: TRBJ2-1
v_call: TRBV28
clone_size: -
cdr3_nt: TGTGCCAGCAGTCCCCGACTAGAAGTGAATGAGCAGTTCTTC
cdr3_aa: CASSPRLEVNEQFF

cdr3_length: 14
d_call: -
j_call: TRBJ2-7
v_call: TRBV27
clone_size: -
cdr3_nt: TGTGCCAGCAGTAGAACCGGCCGAGTAGACGAGCAGTACTTC
cdr3_aa: CASSRTGRVDEQYF

cdr3_length: 15
d_call: -
j_call: TRBJ1-2
v_call: TRBV6-5
clone_size: -
cdr3_nt: TGTGCCAGCAGTTACGGGGGAGGGGACAACTATGGCTACACCTTC
cdr3_aa: CASSYGGGDNYGYTF

cdr3_length: 21
d_call: TRBD2
j_call: TRBJ2-3
v_call: TRBV6-1
clone_size: -
cdr3_nt: TGTGCCAGCAGTAAAGCTAGCGGGAGTTTGTCTCCCCCTGGAAGCACAGATACGCAGTATTTT
cdr3_aa: CASSKASGSLSPPGSTDTQYF

cdr3_length: 18
d_call: TRBD2
j_call: TRBJ2-2
v_call: TRBV18
clone_size: -
cdr3_nt: TGTGCCAGCTCCCCGGGACTAGCGCTCCCCGCGAACACCGGGGAGCTGTTTTTT
cdr3_aa: CASSPGLALPANTGELFF

cdr3_length: 13
d_call: -
j_call: TRBJ2-2
v_call: TRBV5-6
clone_size: -
cdr3_nt: TGTGCCAGCAGGCCTGTAGGCACCGGGGAGCTGTTTTTT
cdr3_aa: CASRPVGTGELFF

cdr3_length: 17
d_call: -
j_call: TRBJ1-2
v_call: TRBV5-1
clone_size: once
cdr3_nt: TGCGCCAGCACCCCCGGGCGTGTCAGCACTTCTAACTATGGCTACACCTTC
cdr3_aa: CASTPGRVSTSNYGYTF

cdr3_length: 13
d_call: -
j_call: TRBJ1-1
v_call: TRBV11-2
clone_size: -
cdr3_nt: TGTGCCAGCAGCTTAGATCCAACATCAAAAGCTTTCTTT
cdr3_aa: CASSLDPTSKAFF

cdr3_length: 16
d_call: TRBD2
j_call: TRBJ2-3
v_call: TRBV2
clone_size: -
cdr3_nt: TGTGCCAGCAGTGAAAATCTAGCGGGCAGCACAGATACGCAGTATTTT
cdr3_aa: CASSENLAGSTDTQYF

cdr3_length: 13
d_call: -
j_call: TRBJ2-5
v_call: TRBV7-2
clone_size: -
cdr3_nt: TGTGCCAGCAGTCGACCTAGAGGGGAGACCCAGTACTTC
cdr3_aa: CASSRPRGETQYF

cdr3_length: 13
d_call: -
j_call: TRBJ1-1
v_call: TRBV29-1
clone_size: -
cdr3_nt: TGCAGCGTTGTGGGGCGGGGAAGAACTGAAGCTTTCTTT
cdr3_aa: CSVVGRGRTEAFF

cdr3_length: 14
d_call: TRBD1
j_call: TRBJ1-4
v_call: TRBV7-9
clone_size: -
cdr3_nt: TGTGCCAGCAGCCCGACAGGGCTCGAAGCAAAACTGTTTTTT
cdr3_aa: CASSPTGLEAKLFF

cdr3_length: 13
d_call: -
j_call: TRBJ2-7
v_call: TRBV12-3/TRBV12-4
clone_size: few
cdr3_nt: TGTGCCAGCAGTTTAGATCCGGGCGACGAGCAGTACTTC
cdr3_aa: CASSLDPGDEQYF

cdr3_length: 13
d_call: TRBD1
j_call: TRBJ2-5
v_call: TRBV20-1
clone_size: -
cdr3_nt: TGCAGTGCAACGACCAGGGGGCTGGAGACCCAGTACTTC
cdr3_aa: CSATTRGLETQYF

cdr3_length: 15
d_call: TRBD2
j_call: TRBJ2-3
v_call: TRBV3-1
clone_size: -
cdr3_nt: TGTGCCAGCAGCCCGGGACTAACCGTCGGGGATACGCAGTATTTT
cdr3_aa: CASSPGLTVGDTQYF

cdr3_length: 14
d_call: -
j_call: TRBJ2-7
v_call: TRBV5-1
clone_size: few
cdr3_nt: TGCGCCAGCAGCTTGGCCGGGACACTCTACGAGCAGTACTTC
cdr3_aa: CASSLAGTLYEQYF

cdr3_length: 15
d_call: -
j_call: TRBJ1-5
v_call: TRBV6-2/TRBV6-3
clone_size: -
cdr3_nt: TGTGCCAGCAGTTACCCGAACTTGGGGCGGCAGCCCCAGCATTTT
cdr3_aa: CASSYPNLGRQPQHF

cdr3_length: 16
d_call: TRBD2
j_call: TRBJ2-7
v_call: TRBV19
clone_size: -
cdr3_nt: TGTGCCACCTCCGGACTAGCGGGAGCCACCTCCTACGAGCAGTACTTC
cdr3_aa: CATSGLAGATSYEQYF

cdr3_length: 15
d_call: -
j_call: TRBJ2-2
v_call: TRBV29-1
clone_size: many
cdr3_nt: TGCAGCGTTGAAGACGGGACACAGAACACCGGGGAGCTGTTTTTT
cdr3_aa: CSVEDGTQNTGELFF

cdr3_length: 13
d_call: -
j_call: TRBJ1-2
v_call: TRBV12-3/TRBV12-4
clone_size: many
cdr3_nt: TGCGCCAGCAGCCCGGACAGAAACTATGGCTACACCTTC
cdr3_aa: CASSPDRNYGYTF

cdr3_length: 15
d_call: -
j_call: TRBJ1-2
v_call: TRBV28
clone_size: -
cdr3_nt: TGTGCCAGCCCCAAACCTCTTACAGGAGCATATGGCTACACCTTC
cdr3_aa: CASPKPLTGAYGYTF

cdr3_length: 13
d_call: -
j_call: TRBJ1-1
v_call: TRBV27
clone_size: -
cdr3_nt: TGTGCCAGCAGTTTATCGTCTAGGACAGAAGCTTTCTTT
cdr3_aa: CASSLSSRTEAFF

cdr3_length: 15
d_call: TRBD2
j_call: TRBJ2-2
v_call: TRBV10-2
clone_size: once
cdr3_nt: TGCGCCAGCAGTGCCCCGGGGGGGCTGTCCGGGGAGCTGTTTTTT
cdr3_aa: CASSAPGGLSGELFF

cdr3_length: 16
d_call: -
j_call: TRBJ1-5
v_call: TRBV6-2/TRBV6-3
clone_size: few
cdr3_nt: TGTGCCAGCAGTTACCTGACCGGCGTCGGCAATCAGCCCCAGCATTTT
cdr3_aa: CASSYLTGVGNQPQHF

cdr3_length: 16
d_call: TRBD2
j_call: TRBJ2-3
v_call: TRBV14
clone_size: many
cdr3_nt: TGTGCCAGCAGCCGAGGACTAGCGGCAATCGGGGATACGCAGTATTTT
cdr3_aa: CASSRGLAAIGDTQYF